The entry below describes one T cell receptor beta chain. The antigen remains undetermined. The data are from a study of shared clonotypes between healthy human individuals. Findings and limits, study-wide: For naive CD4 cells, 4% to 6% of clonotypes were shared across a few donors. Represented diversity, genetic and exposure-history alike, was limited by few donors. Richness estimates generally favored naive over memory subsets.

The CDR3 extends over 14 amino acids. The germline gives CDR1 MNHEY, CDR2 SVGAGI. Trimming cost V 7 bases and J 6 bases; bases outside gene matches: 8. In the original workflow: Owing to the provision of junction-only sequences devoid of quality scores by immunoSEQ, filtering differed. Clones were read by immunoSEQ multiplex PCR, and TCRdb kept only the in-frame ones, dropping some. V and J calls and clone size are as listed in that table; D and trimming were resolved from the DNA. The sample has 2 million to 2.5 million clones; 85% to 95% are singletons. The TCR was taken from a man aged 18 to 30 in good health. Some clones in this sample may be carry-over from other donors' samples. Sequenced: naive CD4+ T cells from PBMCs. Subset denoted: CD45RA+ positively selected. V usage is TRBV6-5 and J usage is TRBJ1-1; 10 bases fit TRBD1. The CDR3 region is CASNSRQGAAEAFF. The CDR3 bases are TGTGCCAGCAATTCGAGACAGGGGGCAGCTGAAGCTTTCTTT.